A selection of T cell receptor beta chains follows, all from one sample in a study of T cells after yellow fever vaccination. TCRdb passed the 5' RACE reads through MiXCR, listing each CDR3 protein once. The repertoire holds 350,000 to 450,000 distinct CDR3 sequences, with about 6% as singletons. The sequencing here drew on PBMCs, taken 5 days after the yellow fever booster vaccination. All receptors derive from a man aged 25-45 years who received the YFV17D yellow fever vaccine. Both conserved end residues are part of each CDR3. The order of the fields is CDR3 length, D gene, V gene, J gene, clone size, CDR3 DNA, CDR3 protein. The D gene is left open where the match is weak. Some rows mark clone size as missing; the rest say once, few, many or name a class of expanded clone.

>14|TRBD1|TRBV10-3|TRBJ1-6|many
TGTGCCATCAGGGTGGGACAGGAAAATTCACCCCTCCACTTT
CAIRVGQENSPLHF
>16|TRBD2|TRBV7-2|TRBJ2-7|many
TGTGCCAGCAGCTTAGTGTTGGTAGCGGGAGGGTACGAGCAGTACTTC
CASSLVLVAGGYEQYF
>13|-|TRBV28|TRBJ2-5|many
TGTGCCAGCAGTCAAGGACAGAGACAGACCCAGTACTTC
CASSQGQRQTQYF
>18|TRBD2|TRBV20-1|TRBJ2-1|-
TGCTGTGCTAGAGAGTGGGGATCGGGACTAGCGCGCTACAATGAGCAGTTCTTC
CCAREWGSGLARYNEQFF
>17|TRBD1|TRBV7-2|TRBJ2-1|many
TGTGCCAGCAGCTTAGTAGGGGGAGGACAGGGTTCCAATGAGCAGTTCTTC
CASSLVGGGQGSNEQFF
>14|-|TRBV5-1|TRBJ2-1|-
TGCGCCAGCAGCTGGGGAGCCCACTCGAATGAGCAGTTCTTC
CASSWGAHSNEQFF
>16|TRBD2|TRBV12-3/TRBV12-4|TRBJ2-2|-
TGTGCCAGCAGTTCTTGGACTAGCGGGAGCACCGGGGAGCTGTTTTTT
CASSSWTSGSTGELFF
>17|TRBD1|TRBV19|TRBJ2-4|few
TGTGCCAGTAGTTCGGGACAGGGGGATCTAGCCAAAAACATTCAGTACTTC
CASSSGQGDLAKNIQYF
>13|-|TRBV20-1|TRBJ2-1|-
TGCAGTGCTAGAGAACTATTTCGAAATGAGCAGTTCTTC
CSARELFRNEQFF
>17|TRBD2|TRBV19|TRBJ2-1|-
TGTGCCAGTAGTATAGACAGGCTAGCGGCAGTCTACAATGAGCAGTTCTTC
CASSIDRLAAVYNEQFF
>14|TRBD2|TRBV14|TRBJ2-1|few
TGTGCCAGCAGCCCCTCGGGAGGGTGGAATGAGCAGTTCTTC
CASSPSGGWNEQFF
>15|TRBD1|TRBV19|TRBJ1-5|-
TGTGCCAGTAGTATAACGTTGACAGGGCGGCAGCCCCAGCATTTT
CASSITLTGRQPQHF
>14|-|TRBV5-4|TRBJ1-3|few
TGTGCCAGCAGCTTGGGAACAGGGATCAACACCATATATTTT
CASSLGTGINTIYF
>15|TRBD2|TRBV7-2|TRBJ2-1|many
TGTGCCAGCAGCTTAGAGTTCCCGGGAGGAGTTGAGCAGTTCTTC
CASSLEFPGGVEQFF
>15|-|TRBV6-2/TRBV6-3|TRBJ2-7|-
TGTGCCAGCAGCCAGTCTAACGAACTCCTACGCGAGCAGTACTTC
CASSQSNELLREQYF
>17|TRBD2|TRBV13|TRBJ2-1|-
TGTGCCAGCAGCCCATCGGCGGGAGGGCGGTTGTACAATGAGCAGTTCTTC
CASSPSAGGRLYNEQFF
>16|TRBD2|TRBV9|TRBJ2-7|few
TGTGCCAGCAGCGTAGCCCCGGGTAGCGGGAGCTACGAGCAGTACTTC
CASSVAPGSGSYEQYF
>12|TRBD1|TRBV5-6|TRBJ2-1|many
TGTGCCAGCAGGACAGGGGGCAATGAGCAGTTCTTC
CASRTGGNEQFF
>15|TRBD2|TRBV28|TRBJ2-7|few
TGTGCCAGCAGCCGTCCCGGAGCGGGGGCCTACGAGCAGTACTTC
CASSRPGAGAYEQYF
>17|TRBD1|TRBV18|TRBJ2-3|few
TGTGCCAGCTCACAACATCCACCGGGACAGGGAACAGATACGCAGTATTTT
CASSQHPPGQGTDTQYF
>14|-|TRBV7-9|TRBJ2-2|-
TGTGCCACCCTCCGGGGTCCGAACACCGGGGAGCTGTTTTTT
CATLRGPNTGELFF
>14|TRBD2|TRBV7-2|TRBJ2-1|-
TGTGCCAGCAGCTTAGGGATCGGCGCGGGAGGGCCGTTCTTC
CASSLGIGAGGPFF
>13|-|TRBV7-2|TRBJ2-7|-
TGTGCCAGCAGCATGGCCGGGTCCTACGAGCAGTACTTC
CASSMAGSYEQYF
>12|TRBD2|TRBV3-1|TRBJ2-7|many
TGTGCCAGCAGGGGACTAGCGGGAGAGCAGTACTTC
CASRGLAGEQYF
>14|-|TRBV5-5|TRBJ1-4|few
TGTGCCAGCAGCTTGGGTCCGACAGAGGAAAAACTGTTTTTT
CASSLGPTEEKLFF
>14|-|TRBV25-1|TRBJ1-1|many
TGTGCCAGCAGTGAGATCCGGACGGACACTGAAGCTTTCTTT
CASSEIRTDTEAFF
>11|-|TRBV20-1|TRBJ1-2|-
TGCAGTGCTAGGTCGGGACCGGGCTACACCTTC
CSARSGPGYTF
>11|-|TRBV9|TRBJ2-2|many
TGTGCCAGCAGCGAGGGCTCGGGGCTGTTTTTT
CASSEGSGLFF
>13|TRBD2|TRBV20-1|TRBJ2-1|few
TGCAGTGCTACCCGGACTAGCGGGAATGAGCAGTTCTTC
CSATRTSGNEQFF
>17|TRBD2|TRBV18|TRBJ2-5|few
TGTGCCAGCTCACTACTGACTAGCGGGAGGCTCCAAGAGACCCAGTACTTC
CASSLLTSGRLQETQYF
>15|TRBD2|TRBV5-1|TRBJ2-1|-
TGCGCCAGCAGCCTCGGCGTAGCGGGAGGGTCTGAGCAGTTCTTC
CASSLGVAGGSEQFF
>15|-|TRBV12-3/TRBV12-4|TRBJ1-3|few
TGTGCCAGCAGTTTGAATCAGGGCGTTGGAAACACCATATATTTT
CASSLNQGVGNTIYF
>13|-|TRBV12-3/TRBV12-4|TRBJ2-7|-
TGTGCCAGCAGTACCGACGTTTCCTACGAGCAGTACTTC
CASSTDVSYEQYF
>12|-|TRBV5-1|TRBJ2-1|many
TGCGCCAGCAGACCGGGGAGCAATGAGCAGTTCTTC
CASRPGSNEQFF
>15|-|TRBV27|TRBJ2-7|-
TGTGCCAGCAGTTTAACGCAGGGAAGGACGTACGAGCAGTACTTC
CASSLTQGRTYEQYF
>14|-|TRBV7-9|TRBJ2-5|-
TGTGCCAGCAGCTCCTGGACAGAGAAAGAGACCCAGTACTTC
CASSSWTEKETQYF
>17|-|TRBV6-5|TRBJ1-4|many
TGTGCCAGCGGCAGGACAGCCGCCAGCGCAACTAATGAAAAACTGTTTTTT
CASGRTAASATNEKLFF
>15|TRBD1|TRBV18|TRBJ2-3|many
TGTGCCAGCTCACCACCGACAGGGCTTCCAGATACGCAGTATTTT
CASSPPTGLPDTQYF
>15|-|TRBV2|TRBJ2-7|-
TGTGCCAGCAGAGTCAGGGCAATCAGGTCCTACGAGCAGTACTTC
CASRVRAIRSYEQYF
>13|TRBD1|TRBV7-2|TRBJ2-7|-
TGTGCCAGCAGCACCCGACAGGGCTACGAGCAGTACTTC
CASSTRQGYEQYF
>14|-|TRBV4-3|TRBJ2-7|many
TGCGCCAGCAGCCATGGCCTCAAGACCTACGAGCAGTACTTC
CASSHGLKTYEQYF
>15|-|TRBV7-9|TRBJ2-1|-
TGTGCCAGCAGCTTAGCATCGTTAACCGGCACGGATCAGTTCTTC
CASSLASLTGTDQFF
>14|-|TRBV5-1|TRBJ2-7|many
TGCGCCAGCAGCCCCCAGGGGTACACCTACGAGCAGTACTTC
CASSPQGYTYEQYF
>16|-|TRBV6-2/TRBV6-3|TRBJ2-7|few
TGTGCCAGCAGTTACTACGGATCTGTTGAGCCCTACGAGCAGTACTTC
CASSYYGSVEPYEQYF
>14|-|TRBV29-1|TRBJ2-3|many
TGCAGCGTTGGAGTTTCAGTAAGCACAGATACGCAGTATTTT
CSVGVSVSTDTQYF
>14|TRBD2|TRBV20-1|TRBJ2-1|many
TGCAGTGCAGCTAGCGGGAGCTCCTACAATGAGCAGTTCTTC
CSAASGSSYNEQFF
>17|TRBD2|TRBV20-1|TRBJ2-7|-
TGCAGTGCTAGGCCCAGGGCCAGGAGCGGGAGAGGGTACGAGCAGTACTTC
CSARPRARSGRGYEQYF
>14|TRBD1|TRBV5-1|TRBJ2-7|many
TGCGCCAGCAGCCCCGGGACAGAAGCCTACGAGCAGTACTTC
CASSPGTEAYEQYF
>16|TRBD1|TRBV27|TRBJ2-1|-
TGTGCCAGCAGGGCCGTAACAGGGGATGAGTACAATGAGCAGTTCTTC
CASRAVTGDEYNEQFF
>13|TRBD1|TRBV5-1|TRBJ2-4|-
TGCGCCAGCAGCCCCATGCCGGAGCAGGGGGCCTACTTC
CASSPMPEQGAYF
>13|-|TRBV9|TRBJ2-5|few
TGTGCCAGCAGCGTAACTAGCTCGGAGACCCAGTACTTC
CASSVTSSETQYF
>13|-|TRBV21-1|TRBJ2-7|many
TGTGCCAGCAGCCCAACCTCCCCGTACGAGCAGTACTTC
CASSPTSPYEQYF
>13|TRBD1|TRBV6-5|TRBJ2-1|many
TGTGCCAGCAAACCTAGCACAGGGGATGAGCAGTTCTTC
CASKPSTGDEQFF
>14|TRBD2|TRBV18|TRBJ2-7|many
TGTGCCAGCTCACCAAAAGGACTAGCCTACGAGCAGTACTTC
CASSPKGLAYEQYF